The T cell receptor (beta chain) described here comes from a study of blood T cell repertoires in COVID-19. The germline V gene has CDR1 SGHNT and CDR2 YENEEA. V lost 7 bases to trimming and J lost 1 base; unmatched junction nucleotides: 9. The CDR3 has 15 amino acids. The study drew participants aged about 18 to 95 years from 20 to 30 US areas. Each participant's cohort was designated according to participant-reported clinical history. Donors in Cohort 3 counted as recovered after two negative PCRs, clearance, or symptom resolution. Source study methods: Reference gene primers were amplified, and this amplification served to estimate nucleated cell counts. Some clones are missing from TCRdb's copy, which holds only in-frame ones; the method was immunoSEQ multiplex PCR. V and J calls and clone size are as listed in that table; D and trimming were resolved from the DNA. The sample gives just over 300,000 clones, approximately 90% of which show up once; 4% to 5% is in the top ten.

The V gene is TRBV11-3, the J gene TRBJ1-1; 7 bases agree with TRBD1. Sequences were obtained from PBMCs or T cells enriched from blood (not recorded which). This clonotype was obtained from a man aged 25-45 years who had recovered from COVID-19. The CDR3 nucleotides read TGTGCCAGCACTCAAGGCAGGGGGGAGAACACTGAAGCTTTCTTT. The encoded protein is CASTQGRGENTEAFF. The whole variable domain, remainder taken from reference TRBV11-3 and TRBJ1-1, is EAGVVQSPRYKIIEKKQPVAFWCNPISGHNTLYWYLQNLGQGPELLIRYENEEAVDDSQLPKDRFSAERLKGVDSTLKIQPAELGDSAVYLCASTQGRGENTEAFFGQGTRLTVV.